This TCR beta chain was profiled in a study of blood T cell repertoires in COVID-19. Unmatched junction bases numbered 10, after V lost 4 bases and J lost 4 bases. CDR1 is SGDLS and CDR2 is YYNGEE in the germline V gene. The CDR3 runs 18 residues. Original methodology: Reference gene primer amplification in the assay estimated nucleated cell counts. Method: immunoSEQ multiplex PCR; TCRdb's copy keeps in-frame clones and lacks some. That table furnishes V, J and clone size, whereas the DNA furnished D and trimming. The sample lists approximately 200,000 clones, 80% to 90% occurring once. The material sequenced was peripheral blood. This chain joins TRBV9 and TRBJ2-4, with 14 nucleotides matching TRBD2. This TCR was recovered from a woman in her sixties who had recovered from COVID-19. CDR3 in amino acids: CASSPTLGLAGGKNIQYF. The CDR3 DNA reads as TGTGCCAGCAGCCCGACCCTAGGACTAGCGGGGGGTAAAAACATTCAGTACTTC.